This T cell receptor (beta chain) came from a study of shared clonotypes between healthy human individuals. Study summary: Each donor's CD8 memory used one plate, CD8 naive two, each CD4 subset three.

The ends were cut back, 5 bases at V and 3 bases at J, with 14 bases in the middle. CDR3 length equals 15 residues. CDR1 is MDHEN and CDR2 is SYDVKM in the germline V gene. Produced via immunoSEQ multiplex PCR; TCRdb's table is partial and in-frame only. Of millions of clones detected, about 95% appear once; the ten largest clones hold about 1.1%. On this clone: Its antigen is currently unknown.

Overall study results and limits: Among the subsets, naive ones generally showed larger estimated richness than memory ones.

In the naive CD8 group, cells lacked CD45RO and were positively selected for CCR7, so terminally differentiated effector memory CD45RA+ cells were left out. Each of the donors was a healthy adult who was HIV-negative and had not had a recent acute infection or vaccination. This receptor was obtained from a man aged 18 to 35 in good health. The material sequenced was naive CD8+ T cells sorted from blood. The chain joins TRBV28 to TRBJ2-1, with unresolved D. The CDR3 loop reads CASSQSLTVYNEQFF. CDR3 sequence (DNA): TGTGCCAGCAGTCAATCTCTAACAGTCTACAATGAGCAGTTCTTC.